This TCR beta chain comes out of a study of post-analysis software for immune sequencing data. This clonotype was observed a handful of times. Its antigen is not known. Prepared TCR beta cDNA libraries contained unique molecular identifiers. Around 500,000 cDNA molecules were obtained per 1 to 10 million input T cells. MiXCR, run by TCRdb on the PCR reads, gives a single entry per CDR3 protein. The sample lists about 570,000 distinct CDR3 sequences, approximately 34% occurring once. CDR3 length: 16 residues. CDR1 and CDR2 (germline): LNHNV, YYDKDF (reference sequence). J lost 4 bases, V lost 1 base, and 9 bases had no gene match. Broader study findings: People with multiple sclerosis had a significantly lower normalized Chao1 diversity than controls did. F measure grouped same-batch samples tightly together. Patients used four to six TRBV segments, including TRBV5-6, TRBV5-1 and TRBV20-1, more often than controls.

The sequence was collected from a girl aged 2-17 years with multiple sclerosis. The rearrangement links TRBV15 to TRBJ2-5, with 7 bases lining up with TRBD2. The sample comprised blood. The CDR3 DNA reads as TGTGCCACCAGCAGAGTTCTGGGCGGGGGTCCAGAGACCCAGTACTTC. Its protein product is CATSRVLGGGPETQYF.